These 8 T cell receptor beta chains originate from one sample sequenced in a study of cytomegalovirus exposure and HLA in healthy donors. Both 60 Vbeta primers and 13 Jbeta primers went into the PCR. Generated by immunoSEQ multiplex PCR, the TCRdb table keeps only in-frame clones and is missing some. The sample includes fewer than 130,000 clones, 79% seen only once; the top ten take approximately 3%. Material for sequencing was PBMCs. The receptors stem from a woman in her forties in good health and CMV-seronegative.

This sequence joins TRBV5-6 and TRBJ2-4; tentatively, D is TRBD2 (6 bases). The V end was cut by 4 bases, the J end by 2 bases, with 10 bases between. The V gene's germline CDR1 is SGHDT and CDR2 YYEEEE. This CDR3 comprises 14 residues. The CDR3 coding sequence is TGTGCCAGCAGCAGGCTAGCGACCAAAAACATTCAGTACTTC. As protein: CASSRLATKNIQYF.

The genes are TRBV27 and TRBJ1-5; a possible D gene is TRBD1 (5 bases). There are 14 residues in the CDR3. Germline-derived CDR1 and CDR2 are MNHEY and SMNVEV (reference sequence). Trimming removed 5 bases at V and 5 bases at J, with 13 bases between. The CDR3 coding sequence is TGTGCCAGCAGTGGGGGACGGGGGGATCAGCCCCAGCATTTT. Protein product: CASSGGRGDQPQHF.

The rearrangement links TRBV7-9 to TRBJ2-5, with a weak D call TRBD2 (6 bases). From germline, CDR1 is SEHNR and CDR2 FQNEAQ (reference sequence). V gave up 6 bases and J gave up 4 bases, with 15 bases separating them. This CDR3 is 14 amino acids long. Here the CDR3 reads CASSPGSAGETQYF. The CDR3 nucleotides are TGTGCCAGCAGTCCGGGCTCAGCGGGAGAGACCCAGTACTTC.

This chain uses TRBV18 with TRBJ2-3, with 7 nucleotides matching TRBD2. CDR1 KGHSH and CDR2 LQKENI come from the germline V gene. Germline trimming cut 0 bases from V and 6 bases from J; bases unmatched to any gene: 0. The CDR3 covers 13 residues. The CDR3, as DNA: TGTGCCAGCTCACCACCCGGGGGGGATACGCAGTATTTT. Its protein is CASSPPGGDTQYF.

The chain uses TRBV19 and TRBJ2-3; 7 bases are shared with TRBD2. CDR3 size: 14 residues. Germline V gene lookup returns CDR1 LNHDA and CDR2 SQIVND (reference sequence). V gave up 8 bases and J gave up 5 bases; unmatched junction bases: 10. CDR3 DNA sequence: TGTGCCAGTGCAGGGAGGGGAGTCAAAGATACGCAGTATTTT. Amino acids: CASAGRGVKDTQYF.

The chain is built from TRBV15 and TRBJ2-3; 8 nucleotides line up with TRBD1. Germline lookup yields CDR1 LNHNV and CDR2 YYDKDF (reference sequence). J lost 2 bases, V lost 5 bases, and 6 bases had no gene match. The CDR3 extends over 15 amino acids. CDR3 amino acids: CATSGWTGPTDTQYF. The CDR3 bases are TGTGCCACCAGCGGATGGACAGGGCCCACAGATACGCAGTATTTT.

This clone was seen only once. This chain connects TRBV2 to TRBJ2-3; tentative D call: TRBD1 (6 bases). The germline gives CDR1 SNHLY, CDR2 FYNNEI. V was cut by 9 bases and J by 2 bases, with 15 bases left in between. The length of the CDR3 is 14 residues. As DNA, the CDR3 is TGTGCCAGTTTGGACAGACCTTTCACAGATACGCAGTATTTT. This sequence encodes CASLDRPFTDTQYF.

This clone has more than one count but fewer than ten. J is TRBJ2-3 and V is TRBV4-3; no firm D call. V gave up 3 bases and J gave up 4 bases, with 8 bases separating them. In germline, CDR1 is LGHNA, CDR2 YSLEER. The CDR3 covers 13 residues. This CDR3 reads CASSHNHADTQYF. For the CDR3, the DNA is TGCGCCAGCAGCCACAATCATGCAGATACGCAGTATTTT.